Presented here are 30 T cell receptor beta chains from one specimen sequenced in a study of vaccination and CD4 T cells after COVID-19. For these receptors, no antigen is known. The study sequenced cultured CD4+ T cell DNA using the Oncomine TCR Beta short-read assay. TCRdb recomputed calls from the PCR reads with MiXCR, one row per CDR3 protein. In the table there are 13,000 or so distinct CDR3 sequences, approximately 79% of which are singletons. This sample's treatment: approximately 10-day PBMC culture with coronavirus spike peptide pools or control peptides (ViraFEST assay). Sequencing input: CD4+ T cells from blood, cultured in vitro. These receptors came from a human donor who had recovered from COVID-19.

The gene calls are TRBV7-2 and TRBJ2-3; a weak D match, TRBD2 (5 bases). V was clipped by 1 base and J by 9 bases, with 11 bases between them. CDR1 SGHTA and CDR2 FQGNSA come from the germline V gene. The CDR3 has 13 residues. As DNA, the CDR3 is TGTGCCAGCAGCTTAGTTAGCGAGACAACGCAGTATTTT. Encoded protein: CASSLVSETTQYF.

This chain connects TRBV19 to TRBJ1-1, with TRBD1 as a possible D gene (5 bases). V dropped 6 bases and J dropped 5 bases, with 13 bases sitting between them. The germline V gene has CDR1 LNHDA and CDR2 SQIVND (reference sequence). The CDR3 runs to 13 residues. In DNA form, the CDR3 reads TGTGCCAGTAGAGCGGGGGATAGGACTGAAGCTTTCTTT. Amino acids: CASRAGDRTEAFF. Complete variable domain (other parts from reference TRBV19 and TRBJ1-1): DGGITQSPKYLFRKEGQNVTLSCEQNLNHDAMYWYRQDPGQGLRLIYYSQIVNDFQKGDIAEGYSVSREKKESFPLTVTSAQKNPTAFYLCASRAGDRTEAFFGQGTRLTVV.

The chain employs TRBV27 and TRBJ1-5; 7 bases map to TRBD1. This CDR3 has 14 residues. Germline V gives CDR1 MNHEY, CDR2 SMNVEV (reference sequence). Unmatched junction bases numbered 3, after V lost 5 bases and J lost 2 bases. This CDR3 reads CASSTGQRNQPQHF. CDR3 nucleotides: TGTGCCAGCAGTACGGGACAGCGCAATCAGCCCCAGCATTTT.

This chain connects TRBV7-8 to TRBJ2-7; D not certain. The CDR3 is 14 residues long. Germline CDR1 and CDR2: SGHVS and FQNEAQ. Trimming cost V 7 bases and J 6 bases, with 19 bases left between them. CDR3 loop: CASTPLVLVGEQYF. The CDR3, as DNA: TGTGCCAGCACCCCCCTGGTCCTAGTGGGCGAGCAGTACTTC.

The chain's CDR3 is CASSYSRRDRDEAFF. As DNA, the CDR3 is TGTGCCAGCAGTTACTCGAGACGGGACAGGGATGAAGCTTTCTTT. The chain recombines TRBV6-5 with TRBJ1-1; 9 bases map to TRBD1. V trimming: 0 bases; J trimming: 7 bases; junction bases outside the gene matches: 6. This CDR3 is 15 amino acids long. Germline lookup yields CDR1 MNHEY and CDR2 SVGAGI.

The chain joins TRBV20-1 to TRBJ2-7; TRBD2 matches 7 bases. J was trimmed by 0 bases and V by 3 bases; bases with no gene match: 5. CDR1 and CDR2 (germline): DFQATT, SNEGSKA (reference sequence). This CDR3 region has 14 residues. The CDR3, as DNA: TGCAGTGCTAGCAGGCGGGAGACCTCCTACGAGCAGTACTTC. This sequence encodes CSASRRETSYEQYF.

The chain recombines TRBV19 with TRBJ1-6; 12 bases are a match to TRBD1. V was pared by 4 bases and J by 11 bases, with 9 bases of the junction left unmatched. From germline, CDR1 is LNHDA and CDR2 SQIVND (reference sequence). The CDR3 extends over 16 amino acids. CDR3 DNA: TGTGCCAGTAGTACACCCGGGACAGGGGGCCGGGCACCCCTCCACTTT. This encodes CASSTPGTGGRAPLHF.

The rearrangement joins TRBV11-3 to TRBJ1-1; TRBD1 matches at 7 bases. Germline-derived CDR1 and CDR2 are SGHNT and YENEEA. With 3 bases clipped from V and 1 base from J, the junction kept 8 bases outside the gene matches. This CDR3 has 16 residues. In nucleotides, the CDR3 is TGTGCCAGCAGCTTGAACAGGGGCTCAGCGAACACTGAAGCTTTCTTT. As protein: CASSLNRGSANTEAFF.

The rearrangement joins TRBV6-1 to TRBJ1-5, with 8 positions matching TRBD1. Per the germline V gene, CDR1 is MNHNS and CDR2 is SASEGT. The CDR3 loop spans 14 amino acids. V was clipped by 6 bases and J by 3 bases; unmatched bases: 4. This CDR3 reads CASRRQGNNQPQHF. CDR3 in DNA: TGTGCCAGCAGGCGACAGGGGAACAATCAGCCCCAGCATTTT.

The chain joins TRBV28 to TRBJ1-1, with TRBD1 matching 12 bases. With 8 bases clipped from V and 1 base from J, the junction kept 11 bases outside the gene matches. The CDR3 is 17 amino acids. Germline CDR1 is MDHEN and CDR2 is SYDVKM. The CDR3 protein is CASLRRDRGRGNTEAFF. The CDR3 region has the DNA TGTGCCAGCCTCCGGCGGGACAGGGGGCGAGGGAACACTGAAGCTTTCTTT.

Concerning this clonotype: One end of the junction is discordant with germline, which a read error may explain. V and J are TRBV7-2 and TRBJ2-5; possible D gene TRBD2, 6 bases. CDR1 and CDR2 from the germline V gene are SGHTA and FQGNSA. CDR3 length: 14 amino acids. The CDR3 region has the DNA TGTGCCGGCAGCTTAGCCGGGAGTAGGGAGACCCAGTACTTC. It specifies CAGSLAGSRETQYF.

This clonotype was counted once. The gene calls are TRBV20-1 and TRBJ1-5, with unresolved D. With 5 bases removed from V and 2 bases from J, the gap between germline ends came to 10 bases. The CDR3 has 13 residues. CDR1 DFQATT and CDR2 SNEGSKA come from the germline V gene (reference sequence). DNA of the CDR3: TGCAGTGCTTGGGGTGGAGGCAATCAGCCCCAGCATTTT. Protein product: CSAWGGGNQPQHF.

The V and J genes are TRBV27 and TRBJ1-6; a weak D match, TRBD1 (5 bases). Germline CDR1 is MNHEY and CDR2 is SMNVEV (reference sequence). Trimming stripped 8 bases from V and 6 bases from J, with 11 bases between. The CDR3 length is 13 residues. In DNA, the CDR3 is TGTGCCAGCTGGACAAGGACTAATTCACCCCTCCACTTT. It yields the protein CASWTRTNSPLHF.

V is TRBV7-2 and J is TRBJ2-1, with a tentative D call TRBD2 (6 bases). Trimming pared 5 bases from V and 5 bases from J, leaving 13 bases between. The CDR3 runs 14 residues. Germline CDR1 SGHTA, CDR2 FQGNSA. In DNA form, the CDR3 reads TGTGCCAGCAGCCCCCGCTGGGGGGACAATGAGCAGTTCTTC. It encodes CASSPRWGDNEQFF.

V usage is TRBV11-2 and J usage is TRBJ2-2; TRBD2 matches at 12 bases. Germline values: CDR1 SGHAT, CDR2 FQNNGV. The CDR3 has 15 amino acids. V dropped 4 bases and J dropped 6; count of bases not matched to a gene: 3. Here the CDR3 DNA reads TGTGCCAGCAGCTCACTAGCGGGAGGAGCCGGGGAGCTGTTTTTT. This encodes CASSSLAGGAGELFF.

The gene calls are TRBV24-1 and TRBJ2-1; TRBD1 is a possible D gene (8 bases). Trimming shortened V by 4 bases and J by 10 bases, and 19 bases separated the two germline ends. The CDR3 is 15 residues long. Germline V gene sequence: CDR1 KGHDR, CDR2 SFDVKD. CDR3 in DNA: TGTGCCACCAGTGACCGGACAGGGACTATTCACGAGCAGTTCTTC. This translates into CATSDRTGTIHEQFF.

This clonotype appeared once. The chain recombines TRBV20-1 with TRBJ1-2, with D unclear. The germline CDR1 and CDR2 sequences are DFQATT and SNEGSKA (reference sequence). The CDR3 covers 15 residues. Trimming cost V 0 bases and J 3 bases, with 14 bases left between them. CDR3 bases: TGCAGTGCTAGAGATGAGGGAGGAACTTACTATGGCTACACCTTC. It encodes CSARDEGGTYYGYTF.

The chain recombines TRBV7-4 with TRBJ1-5; D perhaps matches TRBD1 (5 bases). V was clipped by 5 bases and J by 2 bases, with 16 bases between them. Germline loops: CDR1 SGHVT, CDR2 SQSDAQ. The CDR3 consists of 16 residues. This chain's CDR3 is CASSLPRDLCNQPQHF. The CDR3 DNA follows: TGTGCCAGCAGCCTGCCCCGGGACCTGTGCAATCAGCCCCAGCATTTT.

The chain links TRBV28 to TRBJ2-5, with D maybe TRBD2 (5 bases). Germline-derived CDR1 and CDR2 are MDHEN and SYDVKM. Trimming stripped 7 bases from V and 0 bases from J, with 12 bases between. CDR3 length equals 14 residues. In nucleotides, the CDR3 is TGTGCCAGCAATGAGGGCAGCCACCAAGAGACCCAGTACTTC. Its protein product is CASNEGSHQETQYF.

The J gene is TRBJ1-2, the V gene TRBV28; no definite D call. V lost 8 bases and J 4 bases, leaving 11 bases between the germline ends. CDR3 length: 12 amino acids. Germline V gene lookup returns CDR1 MDHEN and CDR2 SYDVKM. CDR3 coding DNA: TGTGCCAGCTCCGGAGGTGGCTATGGCTACACCTTC. Protein: CASSGGGYGYTF.

The chain links TRBV20-1 to TRBJ2-7, with a tentative D call TRBD1 (6 bases). Germline CDR1 DFQATT, CDR2 SNEGSKA (reference sequence). This CDR3 has 14 amino acids. The germline V and J ends were trimmed by 5 bases and 3 bases, with 17 bases remaining between them. This CDR3 reads CSAAKGQINYEQYF. The CDR3 nucleotides read TGCAGTGCTGCAAAAGGACAGATCAACTACGAGCAGTACTTC.

This sequence joins TRBV20-1 and TRBJ1-1, with 8 bases matching TRBD1. Germline V gene lookup returns CDR1 DFQATT and CDR2 SNEGSKA (reference sequence). V shed 1 base, J shed 3 bases, and the junction held 4 bases outside the gene matches. The CDR3 contains 14 residues. CDR3 coding DNA: TGCAGTGCTAGAGCGCCGGACAGGGACACTGAAGCTTTCTTT. Encoded protein: CSARAPDRDTEAFF.

This chain connects TRBV20-1 to TRBJ1-1, with D tentatively TRBD1 (5 bases). CDR1 and CDR2 (germline): DFQATT, SNEGSKA (reference sequence). The length of the CDR3 is 14 residues. Trimming removed 6 bases at V and 3 bases at J, with 17 bases between. CDR3 in DNA: TGCAGTGCACGGGGCCAATCAGGACACACTGAAGCTTTCTTT. Its translation is CSARGQSGHTEAFF.

CDR3 DNA sequence: TGTGCCAGCGTGACGGGACAGGGGAAGGCCCAGCATTTT. It specifies CASVTGQGKAQHF. This chain uses TRBV6-1 with TRBJ1-5; TRBD1 agrees at 10 bases. The length of the CDR3 is 13 residues. V shed 8 bases, J shed 11 bases, and the junction held 9 bases outside the gene matches. Germline CDR1 and CDR2: MNHNS and SASEGT.

CDR3 loop: CASRFGQATDTQYF. In DNA form, the CDR3 reads TGTGCCAGCAGATTTGGACAGGCCACAGATACGCAGTATTTT. The V gene is TRBV25-1, the J gene TRBJ2-3, with 7 bases matching TRBD1. V shed 6 bases, J shed 2 bases, and the junction held 5 bases outside the gene matches. This CDR3 contains 14 residues. In germline, CDR1 is MGHDK, CDR2 SYGVNS.

This clonotype appeared a single time. The V and J genes are TRBV19 and TRBJ1-2; D is perhaps TRBD1 (6 bases). The CDR3 runs to 12 residues. Germline CDR1 and CDR2: LNHDA and SQIVND (reference sequence). V was pared by 4 bases and J by 8 bases, with 11 bases between. CDR3: CASSTGQRGYTF. CDR3 bases: TGTGCCAGTAGTACCGGACAGCGCGGCTACACCTTC.

This clonotype is a singleton in its sample. This chain joins TRBV19 and TRBJ1-2, with unresolved D. CDR3 length: 13 residues. Germline-derived CDR1 and CDR2 are LNHDA and SQIVND (reference sequence). Between the trimmed V and J ends, which lost 5 bases and 7 bases, there was a span of 14 bases. CDR3 protein: CASSSDLISGYTF. CDR3 bases: TGTGCCAGTAGTTCCGACTTGATCAGTGGCTACACCTTC.

The chain employs TRBV7-2 and TRBJ1-5, with D maybe TRBD1 (5 bases). The V gene's germline CDR1 is SGHTA and CDR2 FQGNSA. With 3 bases removed from V and 5 bases from J, the gap between germline ends came to 14 bases. The CDR3 loop spans 15 amino acids. DNA for the CDR3: TGTGCCAGCAGCTTTAGCTCAGGGTCCGATCAGCCCCAGCATTTT. This translates into CASSFSSGSDQPQHF.

The chain employs TRBV20-1 and TRBJ2-7; tentatively, D is TRBD1 or TRBD2 (5 bases each). The CDR3 covers 14 residues. The germline CDR1 and CDR2 sequences are DFQATT and SNEGSKA (reference sequence). V lost 3 bases, J lost 2 bases, and 14 bases lay in between. The CDR3 nucleotides are TGCAGTGCTAGTGCACCGGGACGGACCTACGAGCAGTACTTC. Translation: CSASAPGRTYEQYF.

This chain uses TRBV6-1 with TRBJ1-1; the D gene is possibly TRBD1 (5 bases). Germline CDR1 and CDR2: MNHNS and SASEGT. V was trimmed by 7 bases and J by 4 bases, leaving 13 bases between them. CDR3 size: 13 residues. CDR3 DNA sequence: TGTGCCAGCAAACCAACAGGACGCACTGAAGCTTTCTTT. Its protein product is CASKPTGRTEAFF.